This T cell receptor (beta chain) was found in a study of shared clonotypes between healthy human individuals. Here immunoSEQ multiplex PCR was the method, and the copy in TCRdb shows in-frame clones only, minus some. Altogether under 850,000 clones are present, 55% to 75% being singletons, with the ten largest covering more than 1.5%. V was clipped by 7 bases and J by 0 bases; unmatched bases: 8. The CDR3 is 16 residues long. Germline V gives CDR1 LNHDA, CDR2 SQIVND (reference sequence). All the donors were Caucasian adults who lived in Nashville, Tennessee. CD4+ cells yielded CD45RA+ naive and CD45RA-negative memory subsets.

The receptor comes from a woman in her twenties or thirties in good health. The specimen was memory CD4+ T cells sorted from blood. Subset indicated: CD45RA-negative fraction. The chain joins TRBV19 to TRBJ1-3, with TRBD1 matching 8 bases. In DNA form, the CDR3 reads TGTGCCAGTATCAAACCCGGACAGGGCTCTGGAAACACCATATATTTT. Translation gives CASIKPGQGSGNTIYF.